The 31 T cell receptor beta chains reported below all come from one sample, sequenced in a study of OX40 agonist ivuxolimab in advanced cancers. Libraries came from the immunoSEQ multiplex PCR assay. TCRdb provides this immuneACCESS table in a form limited to in-frame rearrangements. Some clones are lacking; in checked studies, under half of them reflect an unresolved V gene, and why the rest are absent is not known. The sample has roughly 67,000 clones on record, approximately 92% of them singletons. The ten largest clones capture about an eighth of the sample. The sequencing used CD4+ or CD8+ T cells sorted from blood, collected in a trial of the OX40 agonist ivuxolimab. All receptors come from an adult with an advanced solid tumor such as melanoma, head and neck, liver or kidney cancer.

This chain links TRBV27 with TRBJ2-2; 9 bases agree with TRBD1. Losses at the gene ends were 6 bases for V and 7 bases for J; bases not matched to a gene: 6. The CDR3 is 14 amino acids. Per the germline V gene, CDR1 is MNHEY and CDR2 is SMNVEV (reference sequence). CDR3 amino acids: CASSIGQGIGELFF. The CDR3 DNA sequence: TGTGCCAGCAGCATCGGACAGGGGATCGGGGAGCTGTTTTTT.

CDR3 DNA sequence: TGTGCCAGCAGCTTAGAAGTAGCGGGAGGGCGATATGAGCAGTTCTTC. Translation: CASSLEVAGGRYEQFF. The chain recombines TRBV7-6 with TRBJ2-1; 11 bases match TRBD2. The germline CDR1 and CDR2 sequences are SGHVS and FNYEAQ. This CDR3 has 16 amino acids. Trimming removed 1 base from V and 8 bases from J; junction bases left unmatched: 7. The complete variable domain, with remaining parts taken from reference TRBV7-6 and TRBJ2-1, reads GAGVSQSPRYKVTKRGQDVALRCDPISGHVSLYWYRQALGQGPEFLTYFNYEAQQDKSGLPNDRFSAERPEGSISTLTIQRTEQRDSAMYRCASSLEVAGGRYEQFFGPGTRLTVL.

This chain's CDR3 is CASSGLDEQFF. The CDR3 DNA reads as TGTGCCAGCAGTGGGTTAGATGAGCAGTTCTTC. The J gene is TRBJ2-1, the V gene TRBV28; D unclear. V lost 5 bases to trimming and J lost 8 bases, with 7 bases between them. This CDR3 spans 11 amino acids. Germline assignment: CDR1 MDHEN and CDR2 SYDVKM. Combining the CDR3 with reference TRBV28 and TRBJ2-1 gives the whole variable domain DVKVTQSSRYLVKRTGEKVFLECVQDMDHENMFWYRQDPGLGLRLIYFSYDVKMKEKGDIPEGYSVSREKKERFSLILESASTNQTSMYLCASSGLDEQFFGPGTRLTVL.

The DNA for the CDR3 is TGTGCCAGCAGCTCAAACGACCAGGGGAGCCACGAGCAGTACTTC. Protein: CASSSNDQGSHEQYF. The J gene is TRBJ2-7, the V gene TRBV7-9, with TRBD1 as a possible D gene (6 bases). This CDR3 has 15 amino acids. V lost 4 bases and J 5 bases, leaving 18 bases between the germline ends. Germline CDR1 is SEHNR and CDR2 is FQNEAQ (reference sequence).

The chain is built from TRBV5-4 and TRBJ2-6; D may be TRBD1 (6 bases). The CDR3 runs 17 residues. Germline V gene lookup returns CDR1 SGHNT and CDR2 YYREEE (reference sequence). V dropped 4 bases and J dropped 0 bases, with 14 bases sitting between them. The DNA for the CDR3 is TGTGCCAGCAGCCCCGGACAGCAACCCTCTGGGGCCAACGTCCTGACTTTC. Translated: CASSPGQQPSGANVLTF.

CDR3 residues: CASSQVEDRDYEQYF. CDR3 sequence (DNA): TGCGCCAGCAGCCAAGTCGAGGACAGGGACTACGAGCAGTACTTC. The rearrangement uses TRBV4-1 and TRBJ2-7; 8 bases fit TRBD1. With V trimmed by 1 base and J by 3 bases, 5 bases remained unmatched. The length of the CDR3 is 15 residues. Germline V gene data show CDR1 as MGHRA and CDR2 as YSYEKL.

In the case of this clone: The junction differs from germline at one of its ends, possibly a read error. The V call is TRBV7-7, the J call TRBJ1-1; D is unclear. Germline V CDR1 and CDR2: SSHAT, FNYEAQ (reference sequence). The CDR3 runs 11 residues. In nucleotides, the CDR3 is TGTGTCAGCACGATGAACACTGAAGCTTTCTTT. Translated: CVSTMNTEAFF.

This clone was found once. The rearrangement joins TRBV7-9 to TRBJ2-5, with 9 bases aligning to TRBD1. The CDR3 has 16 residues. Unmatched junction bases numbered 4, after V lost 1 base and J lost 1 base. Per the germline V gene, CDR1 is SEHNR and CDR2 is FQNEAQ (reference sequence). In DNA form, the CDR3 reads TGTGCCAGCAGCTTAGGGGGACAGGGCGCCCAAGAGACCCAGTACTTC. Encoded protein: CASSLGGQGAQETQYF.

The chain couples TRBV5-1 to TRBJ2-5; D unresolved. This CDR3 has 14 amino acids. Germline assignment: CDR1 SGHRS and CDR2 YFSETQ. V was clipped by 4 bases and J by 4 bases, with 14 bases between them. CDR3 sequence reads: CASSLSGRIETQYF. The CDR3 DNA is TGCGCCAGCAGCCTTTCTGGACGGATAGAGACCCAGTACTTC.

This clone was picked up a small number of times. The rearrangement links TRBV10-3 to TRBJ1-3, with 9 bases identical to TRBD1. Germline V gene lookup returns CDR1 ENHRY and CDR2 SYGVKD. V gave up 5 bases and J gave up 4 bases; unmatched junction bases: 3. The CDR3 sequence is 14 residues long. The CDR3 sequence is CAISTGGIGNTIYF. CDR3 bases: TGTGCCATCAGTACAGGGGGCATCGGAAACACCATATATTTT.

The chain has TRBV10-1 and TRBJ2-3, with 14 bases that match TRBD2. The CDR3 spans 16 residues. Germline lookup yields CDR1 WNHNN and CDR2 SYGVQD (reference sequence). J was trimmed by 6 bases and V by 4 bases; bases with no gene match: 6. Here the CDR3 reads CASSGGTSGGPDTQYF. The CDR3 DNA sequence: TGCGCCAGCAGTGGGGGGACTAGCGGGGGCCCCGATACGCAGTATTTT.

The chain carries TRBV15 and TRBJ2-7; TRBD1 matches 8 bases. With V trimmed by 1 base and J by 6 bases, 8 bases remained unmatched. Germline V gene lookup returns CDR1 LNHNV and CDR2 YYDKDF (reference sequence). CDR3 length: 15 amino acids. The CDR3 DNA follows: TGTGCCACCAGCAGAGGATCGGGACAGGCCCTCGAGCAGTACTTC. Translation gives CATSRGSGQALEQYF.

This clone was seen just once. The rearrangement links TRBV7-6 to TRBJ2-5; the D is unclear. Germline lookup yields CDR1 SGHVS and CDR2 FNYEAQ. Trimming removed 6 bases at V and 0 bases at J, with 8 bases between. The CDR3 sequence is 13 residues long. The CDR3 coding sequence is TGTGCCAGCAGTAAAGCTAACCAAGAGACCCAGTACTTC. Protein product: CASSKANQETQYF.

The chain combines TRBV4-1 with TRBJ2-3; the D is unclear. In germline, CDR1 is MGHRA, CDR2 YSYEKL. The CDR3 runs 12 residues. The V end was cut by 1 base, the J end by 6 bases, with 5 bases between. Here the CDR3 DNA reads TGCGCCAGCAGCCAAGTCGAGGATACGCAGTATTTT. Translated: CASSQVEDTQYF.

The chain recombines TRBV6-5 with TRBJ1-5; D ambiguous. This CDR3 is built from 14 residues. V was cut by 5 bases and J by 4 bases, with 12 bases left in between. CDR1 MNHEY and CDR2 SVGAGI come from the germline V gene. The CDR3 sequence is CASSLGRENQPQHF. The CDR3 region has the DNA TGTGCCAGCAGTCTTGGACGGGAAAATCAGCCCCAGCATTTT.

This clone was observed a few times. The genes are TRBV4-1 and TRBJ1-1, with D possibly being TRBD1 (5 bases). Trimming stripped 0 bases from V and 1 base from J, with 9 bases between. This CDR3 spans 15 amino acids. Per the germline V gene, CDR1 is MGHRA and CDR2 is YSYEKL. The CDR3 sequence: CASSQEGVANTEAFF. As DNA, the CDR3 is TGCGCCAGCAGCCAAGAAGGGGTTGCGAACACTGAAGCTTTCTTT.

The chain uses TRBV5-6 and TRBJ1-3; D not resolved. The V and J ends lost 0 bases and 0 bases respectively, with 13 bases between them. The CDR3 has 17 residues. Germline CDR1 SGHDT, CDR2 YYEEEE. CDR3: CASSLVGRISSGNTIYF. The CDR3 DNA is TGTGCCAGCAGCTTGGTCGGCAGGATAAGCTCTGGAAACACCATATATTTT.

The rearrangement uses TRBV5-4 and TRBJ2-7; 7 positions agree with TRBD2. The V gene's germline CDR1 is SGHNT and CDR2 YYREEE (reference sequence). The junction had 2 bases not matched to a gene; V was cut back by 2 bases and J by 0 bases. This CDR3 comprises 14 residues. The CDR3 is CASSFLADSYEQYF. The CDR3 coding sequence is TGTGCCAGCAGCTTTCTAGCGGACTCCTACGAGCAGTACTTC. Supplemented by reference TRBV5-4 and TRBJ2-7, the full variable domain reads ETGVTQSPTHLIKTRGQQVTLRCSSQSGHNTVSWYQQALGQGPQFIFQYYREEENGRGNFPPRFSGLQFPNYSSELNVNALELDDSALYLCASSFLADSYEQYFGPGTRLTVT.

This chain connects TRBV29-1 to TRBJ2-1; 8 bases are a match to TRBD2. The V and J ends lost 4 bases and 0 bases, in that order; junction bases with no gene match: 5. CDR1 is SQVTM, CDR2 ANQGSEA, per germline. This CDR3 region has 15 residues. CDR3 in DNA: TGCAGCGTTGCACTAGCGGATAGCTCCTACAATGAGCAGTTCTTC. This sequence encodes CSVALADSSYNEQFF.

This chain uses TRBV2 with TRBJ2-7; perhaps TRBD2 as D (6 bases). This CDR3 contains 16 residues. Deletions cut 4 bases from V and 2 bases from J, with 18 bases between. Germline V CDR1 and CDR2: SNHLY, FYNNEI. CDR3 in amino acids: CASSAVRDSGAYEQYF. The CDR3 DNA is TGTGCCAGCAGTGCGGTGAGGGACTCTGGGGCCTACGAGCAGTACTTC.

The chain has TRBV4-2 and TRBJ2-7, with TRBD2 identical over 11 bases. The CDR3 spans 15 residues. V lost 5 bases and J lost 0; bases outside the gene matches: 3. Looked up from germline, CDR1 is LGHNA and CDR2 is YNFKEQ. This CDR3 reads CASSITSGSSYEQYF. As DNA, the CDR3 is TGTGCCAGCAGCATAACTAGCGGGAGCTCCTACGAGCAGTACTTC.

This sequence joins TRBV19 and TRBJ2-3; D uncertain. V lost 1 base, J lost 2 bases, and 10 bases lay in between. The CDR3 spans 15 residues. CDR1 and CDR2 (germline): LNHDA, SQIVND (reference sequence). The DNA for the CDR3 is TGTGCCAGTAGTATAGTAGGCAGCTACACAGATACGCAGTATTTT. This codes for CASSIVGSYTDTQYF.

V and J are TRBV7-2 and TRBJ2-7; TRBD1 agrees at 7 bases. The V gene's germline CDR1 is SGHTA and CDR2 FQGNSA. CDR3 length: 13 amino acids. The ends lost 7 bases at V and 1 base at J; junction bases unmatched: 4. The CDR3 reads CASTYRGSYEQYF. The CDR3, as DNA: TGTGCCAGCACGTACAGGGGATCCTACGAGCAGTACTTC.

This sequence joins TRBV12-5 and TRBJ1-2; TRBD1 matches 12 bases. From germline, CDR1 is LGHNT and CDR2 FRNRAP. The junction had 12 bases not matched to a gene; V was cut back by 5 bases and J by 5 bases. The CDR3 loop spans 17 amino acids. The CDR3 here is CASGPDYWDRGQYGYTF. CDR3 in DNA: TGTGCTAGTGGTCCGGATTACTGGGACAGGGGGCAATATGGCTACACCTTC.

On this clone itself: Because the CDR3's place on the DNA is in doubt, the DNA is left out and the CDR3 is given as listed by TCRdb. The rearrangement uses TRBV6-5 and TRBJ2-3; the D call TRBD2 from the table was never checked on the DNA. The CDR3 region is 13 residues in length, termini included. CDR1 is MNHEY, CDR2 SVGAGI, per germline. The CDR3 loop is CASSAFAGGSLYF.

The CDR3 sequence: CASLAGGYNEQFF. Written as DNA, the CDR3 is TGTGCCAGCTTAGCGGGAGGCTACAATGAGCAGTTCTTC. The J gene is TRBJ2-1, the V gene TRBV7-9; 10 positions match TRBD2. CDR3 length equals 13 residues. Germline loops: CDR1 SEHNR, CDR2 FQNEAQ (reference sequence). V was clipped by 8 bases and J by 3 bases; unmatched bases: 1.

The chain couples TRBV30 to TRBJ2-1; 8 bases match TRBD1. The CDR3 is made up of 15 amino acids. V shed 4 bases, J shed 7 bases, and the junction held 12 bases outside the gene matches. In germline, CDR1 is GTSNPN, CDR2 SVGIG (reference sequence). CDR3 residues: CAWTGGQGRLNEQFF. The CDR3 DNA is TGTGCCTGGACCGGAGGACAGGGAAGATTGAATGAGCAGTTCTTC.

The gene calls are TRBV19 and TRBJ1-4; D unclear. Germline lookup yields CDR1 LNHDA and CDR2 SQIVND (reference sequence). This CDR3 region has 15 residues. V was clipped by 6 bases and J by 0 bases, with 11 bases between them. The CDR3 loop is CASRSDHATNEKLFF. The CDR3, as DNA: TGTGCCAGTAGGTCAGATCATGCAACTAATGAAAAACTGTTTTTT.

The rearrangement links TRBV4-2 to TRBJ1-5; 7 bases align to TRBD1. CDR3 size: 16 residues. The V segment lost 0 bases and the J segment 4 bases; nucleotides outside the gene matches: 6. Germline CDR1 is LGHNA and CDR2 is YNFKEQ. CDR3 residues: CASSQDPGQLNQPQHF. The CDR3 DNA follows: TGTGCCAGCAGCCAAGATCCGGGACAGCTAAATCAGCCCCAGCATTTT.

The rearrangement links TRBV11-2 to TRBJ2-7; the D call may be TRBD1 or TRBD2 (5 bases each). Trimming left V 1 base short and J 0 bases short, with 7 bases between. Germline CDR1 reads SGHAT; CDR2 reads FQNNGV. This CDR3 is built from 14 residues. The CDR3 nucleotides are TGTGCCAGCAGCTTAGCAGGGACCTCCTACGAGCAGTACTTC. This gives the protein CASSLAGTSYEQYF.

This sequence joins TRBV6-1 and TRBJ1-1, with D perhaps TRBD1 (6 bases). CDR1 and CDR2 from the germline V gene are MNHNS and SASEGT. The ends were cut back, 3 bases at V and 1 base at J, with 9 bases in the middle. The CDR3 spans 14 residues. The CDR3 DNA follows: TGTGCCAGCAGTGAGACAGGCGCGAACACTGAAGCTTTCTTT. Amino acid sequence: CASSETGANTEAFF.